This T cell receptor beta chain is drawn from a study of T cells in localized non-small cell lung cancer. With regard to this clone: The antigen is undetermined.

Findings and limits, study-wide: Among the top 100 tumor clones, a median roughly 57 appeared in adjacent lung.

Trimming stripped 5 bases from V and 6 bases from J, with 6 bases between. The germline V gene has CDR1 MNHNY and CDR2 SVGAGI (reference sequence). This CDR3 region has 11 residues. TCRdb's table, derived via immunoSEQ multiplex PCR, lists solely in-frame clones and lacks some. The sample shows under 75,000 clones, about nine tenths of them seen only once. The specimen was peripheral blood, collected before any cancer treatment. V and J are TRBV6-6 and TRBJ2-3, with D uncertain. This receptor was taken from a male donor aged 60 or over with stage III squamous cell lung carcinoma. The CDR3 region is CASSQGDTQYF. DNA for the CDR3: TGTGCCAGCAGTCAAGGTGATACGCAGTATTTT.